The clone carrying this T cell receptor beta chain was detected ten times or more. The record originates from a study of T cells in Graves' hyperthyroidism and ophthalmopathy. V shed 6 bases and J 4 bases; nucleotides not matched to a gene: 18. Looked up from germline, CDR1 is SGDLS and CDR2 is YYNGEE. This CDR3 is built from 18 residues. From RNA transcripts, TCR beta CDR3 regions were amplified. First-round RT-PCR of the TCR CDR3 relied on the HTBI primer set. From the multiplex PCR reads, TCRdb called clonotypes with MiXCR, one entry per CDR3 protein. This sample has roughly 400,000 distinct CDR3 sequences, with over 11% found just once.

Material: blood. This chain links TRBV9 with TRBJ2-7; 11 positions agree with TRBD2. The receptor was derived from a man aged 50-59 years with Graves' ophthalmopathy. CDR3 residues: CASTLTSGRLIGPYEQYF. In nucleotides, the CDR3 is TGTGCCAGCACCTTAACTAGCGGGAGATTGATCGGCCCTTACGAGCAGTACTTC.